This T cell receptor (beta chain) was found in a study of T cell clones after liver transplantation. At the level of the study: Standard immunosuppression, with no induction, continued until 12-24 months after transplant. Patients counted as tolerant after at least one year off all immunosuppression, enzymes not exceeding twice normal. Study-wide results and limits: Post-transplant, graft-donor-reactive CD4 TCRbeta sequences in blood dropped significantly in most of the 8 subjects.

This CDR3 has 15 residues. Germline V CDR1 and CDR2: SGHTA, FQGNSA. With 5 bases removed from V and 0 bases from J, the gap between germline ends came to 10 bases. Libraries were prepared by immunoSEQ multiplex PCR; TCRdb keeps only in-frame clonotypes and omits some of them. Of 50,000 to 60,000 clones in the sample, more than 70% are singletons; the top ten hold roughly a tenth. About this clone itself: Its antigen is unidentified.

The clonotype originates from a human patient who received a liver transplant. Some T cells may be transferred from the graft donor. Source: CD4+ T cells from blood, taken at the 22-month timepoint. The V gene is TRBV7-2, the J gene TRBJ2-2; the D is unclear. The CDR3 DNA is TGTGCCAGCAGCCAACAAGGCGCGAACACCGGGGAGCTGTTTTTT. It codes for CASSQQGANTGELFF.